This is a list of T cell receptor beta chains from one sample in a study of blood T cell repertoires in COVID-19. Using immunoSEQ multiplex PCR, the repertoire was profiled, and TCRdb retains in-frame clones only, with some absent. The profile shows a few hundred thousand clones, 80% to 90% of them singletons. The specimen was PBMCs or T cells enriched from blood (not recorded which). These receptors were obtained from a young man who had recovered from COVID-19. CDR3s include the opening cysteine and the closing phenylalanine or tryptophan. D genes are given only for firm matches. Some rows have no size entry. The others give once, few or many, or a class for an expanded clone.

d_gene,j_gene,abundance,v_gene,CDR3aa,CDR3nt
TRBD1,TRBJ1-2,-,TRBV27,CASTPLGTGGLHYGYTF,TGTGCCAGCACCCCCCTCGGGACAGGGGGGCTTCACTATGGCTACACCTTC
TRBD1,TRBJ2-2,-,TRBV19,CASSSGQGVGGELFF,TGTGCCAGTAGTAGTGGACAGGGGGTCGGCGGGGAGCTGTTTTTT
-,TRBJ1-3,-,TRBV7-9,CASSLSSAGNTIYF,TGTGCCAGCAGCTTATCGTCGGCTGGAAACACCATATATTTT
-,TRBJ1-4,-,TRBV7-6,CASSLVFTPGNEKLFF,TGTGCCAGCAGCTTAGTTTTCACCCCGGGGAATGAAAAACTGTTTTTT
-,TRBJ1-6,few,TRBV27,CASSFWSNSPLHF,TGTGCCAGCAGTTTTTGGAGTAATTCACCCCTCCACTTT
-,TRBJ2-2,-,TRBV10-3,CAISESRTANTGELFF,TGTGCCATCAGTGAGTCACGGACAGCGAACACCGGGGAGCTGTTTTTT
-,TRBJ2-7,few,TRBV11-2,CASSSYRQGQYEQYF,TGTGCCAGCAGCTCATACCGACAAGGCCAATACGAGCAGTACTTC
-,TRBJ2-1,-,TRBV7-9,CASSLGGEQFF,TGTGCCAGCAGCTTAGGCGGTGAGCAGTTCTTC
-,TRBJ1-2,-,TRBV5-1,CASSPRGGSRDGYTF,TGCGCCAGCAGCCCCCGTGGGGGGAGTAGAGATGGCTACACCTTC
-,TRBJ1-1,once,TRBV12-3/TRBV12-4,CASSRQAWTEAFF,TGTGCCAGCAGTCGACAGGCCTGGACTGAAGCTTTCTTT
TRBD2,TRBJ2-3,-,TRBV10-2,CASISAGGTDTQYF,TGCGCCAGCATATCAGCGGGGGGCACAGATACGCAGTATTTT
-,TRBJ1-1,-,TRBV5-1,CASSENLYTEAFF,TGCGCCAGCAGCGAAAATCTATACACTGAAGCTTTCTTT
-,TRBJ2-3,-,TRBV18,CASSPQGGGTDTQYF,TGTGCCAGCTCACCACAGGGGGGGGGCACAGATACGCAGTATTTT
-,TRBJ2-2,-,TRBV19,CASRGWAGELFF,TGTGCCAGTCGGGGTTGGGCCGGGGAGCTGTTTTTT
TRBD2,TRBJ2-3,-,TRBV6-1,CASSADPSGGNTDTQYF,TGTGCCAGCAGTGCAGACCCTAGCGGGGGTAACACAGATACGCAGTATTTT
TRBD2,TRBJ2-7,few,TRBV2,CASSSGGAEQYF,TGTGCCAGCAGTAGCGGGGGGGCCGAGCAGTACTTC
-,TRBJ1-6,-,TRBV4-2,CASSQEGGNNSPLHF,TGTGCCAGCAGCCAAGAGGGAGGGAATAATTCACCCCTCCACTTT
TRBD1,TRBJ1-2,-,TRBV30,CAWRLDRGGGYTF,TGTGCCTGGAGGCTCGACAGGGGTGGGGGCTACACCTTC
TRBD1,TRBJ1-2,once,TRBV7-9,CASSLSDRSRGYTF,TGTGCCAGCAGCTTATCGGACAGGAGCCGTGGCTACACCTTC
-,TRBJ1-1,-,TRBV14,CASSLGIYNTEAFF,TGTGCCAGCAGCCTCGGGATCTACAACACTGAAGCTTTCTTT
-,TRBJ2-3,-,TRBV9,CASSVAGATDTQYF,TGTGCCAGCAGCGTAGCTGGAGCAACAGATACGCAGTATTTT
-,TRBJ2-2,-,TRBV6-4,CASSADSNTGELFF,TGTGCCAGCAGTGCCGACTCGAACACCGGGGAGCTGTTTTTT
-,TRBJ2-2,-,TRBV5-8,CASSLFSGGELFF,TGTGCCAGCAGCTTGTTCAGTGGCGGGGAGCTGTTTTTT
TRBD2,TRBJ2-3,-,TRBV7-9,CASSGRLAGERTDTQYF,TGTGCCAGCAGCGGAAGACTAGCGGGGGAAAGGACAGATACGCAGTATTTT
-,TRBJ1-1,-,TRBV6-5,CASISVGLGGEAFF,TGTGCCAGCATCTCGGTAGGGTTAGGGGGTGAAGCTTTCTTT
-,TRBJ2-1,few,TRBV9,CASSRTGTSDEQFF,TGTGCCAGCAGCAGAACCGGGACATCGGATGAGCAGTTCTTC
TRBD1,TRBJ2-1,-,TRBV5-6,CASSLFRDRQFF,TGTGCCAGCAGCTTATTCCGGGACAGACAGTTCTTC
TRBD1,TRBJ2-1,-,TRBV5-6,CASSEFDRGDYNEQFF,TGTGCCAGCAGCGAGTTTGACAGGGGAGACTACAATGAGCAGTTCTTC